Listed below are T cell receptor beta chains from one sample, sequenced in a study of identifying expanded T cells in peripheral blood. TCRdb keeps only in-frame clones here, not all; method: immunoSEQ multiplex PCR. The sample lists tens of thousands of clones; approximately 83% were seen once. The sample taken for sequencing was blood. The origin of the receptors is a person aged 18 to 75 in good health. The CDR3 runs from the conserved cysteine through the conserved F or W. Fields, in order: CDR3 protein, CDR3 DNA, V gene, CDR3 length, J gene, clone size, D gene. The D gene is left open where the match is weak. Expanded clones get a size class; other rows say once, few or many, or leave the size out.

CDR3aa: CASSSSTWETQYF
CDR3nt: TGTGCCAGCAGCTCCTCTACGTGGGAGACCCAGTACTTC
v_gene: TRBV7-7
len: 13
j_gene: TRBJ2-5
abundance: NA
d_gene: NA

CDR3aa: CASRGVYSNQPQHF
CDR3nt: TGTGCCAGCCGTGGGGTGTATAGCAATCAGCCCCAGCATTTT
v_gene: TRBV19
len: 14
j_gene: TRBJ1-5
abundance: NA
d_gene: NA

CDR3aa: CASSPLGSNSPLHF
CDR3nt: TGCGCCAGCAGCCCTCTCGGGAGCAATTCACCCCTCCACTTT
v_gene: TRBV5-1
len: 14
j_gene: TRBJ1-6
abundance: NA
d_gene: NA

CDR3aa: CASSPSAGVAGELFF
CDR3nt: TGTGCCAGTAGTCCTTCCGCGGGGGTCGCCGGGGAGCTGTTTTTT
v_gene: TRBV19
len: 15
j_gene: TRBJ2-2
abundance: NA
d_gene: TRBD2

CDR3aa: CASSTGQEQFF
CDR3nt: TGTGCCAGCAGCACTGGTCAAGAGCAGTTCTTC
v_gene: TRBV11-2
len: 11
j_gene: TRBJ2-1
abundance: NA
d_gene: NA

CDR3aa: CASSELAKVRGEQYF
CDR3nt: TGTGCCAGCAGCGAACTAGCGAAAGTAAGGGGGGAGCAGTACTTC
v_gene: TRBV6-1
len: 15
j_gene: TRBJ2-7
abundance: few
d_gene: NA

CDR3aa: CASSKEAGGPYEQYF
CDR3nt: TGTGCCAGCAGTAAGGAGGCGGGGGGTCCCTACGAGCAGTACTTC
v_gene: TRBV6-6
len: 15
j_gene: TRBJ2-7
abundance: NA
d_gene: TRBD2

CDR3aa: CASSAVGEEQYF
CDR3nt: TGCGCCAGCAGTGCCGTAGGGGAGGAGCAGTACTTC
v_gene: TRBV10-2
len: 12
j_gene: TRBJ2-7
abundance: few
d_gene: NA

CDR3aa: CASSLKRSETQYF
CDR3nt: TGTGCCAGCAGCTTGAAGCGGTCGGAGACCCAGTACTTC
v_gene: TRBV5-8
len: 13
j_gene: TRBJ2-5
abundance: NA
d_gene: NA

CDR3aa: CASSWGVLNNQPQHF
CDR3nt: TGTGCCAGCAGCTGGGGAGTTCTCAACAATCAGCCCCAGCATTTT
v_gene: TRBV7-2
len: 15
j_gene: TRBJ1-5
abundance: NA
d_gene: NA

CDR3aa: CASSVNTGELFF
CDR3nt: TGTGCCAGCAGCGTCAACACCGGGGAGCTGTTTTTT
v_gene: TRBV9
len: 12
j_gene: TRBJ2-2
abundance: NA
d_gene: NA

CDR3aa: CASSEGSYSVTEAFF
CDR3nt: TGTGCCAGCAGTGAAGGATCCTATAGTGTCACTGAAGCTTTCTTT
v_gene: TRBV6-1
len: 15
j_gene: TRBJ1-1
abundance: NA
d_gene: NA

CDR3aa: CASGDYQETQYF
CDR3nt: TGTGCTAGTGGGGACTATCAAGAGACCCAGTACTTC
v_gene: TRBV12-5
len: 12
j_gene: TRBJ2-5
abundance: once
d_gene: NA

CDR3aa: CASSPRNLGRHGYTF
CDR3nt: TGTGCCAGCAGCCCCCGGAACCTCGGCCGACACGGCTACACCTTC
v_gene: TRBV9
len: 15
j_gene: TRBJ1-2
abundance: once
d_gene: NA

CDR3aa: CSVSAGHSTDTQYF
CDR3nt: TGCAGCGTGTCGGCGGGACATAGCACAGATACGCAGTATTTT
v_gene: TRBV29-1
len: 14
j_gene: TRBJ2-3
abundance: NA
d_gene: NA

CDR3aa: CASSYPDREETQYF
CDR3nt: TGTGCCAGCAGCTACCCGGACAGGGAAGAGACCCAGTACTTC
v_gene: TRBV7-8
len: 14
j_gene: TRBJ2-5
abundance: NA
d_gene: TRBD1

CDR3aa: CASSHLQGRMNTEAFF
CDR3nt: TGTGCCAGCAGCCATCTACAAGGACGCATGAACACTGAAGCTTTCTTT
v_gene: TRBV7-9
len: 16
j_gene: TRBJ1-1
abundance: NA
d_gene: NA

CDR3aa: CASSLLGALEAFF
CDR3nt: TGTGCCAGCAGTTTATTGGGGGCCCTTGAAGCTTTCTTT
v_gene: TRBV28
len: 13
j_gene: TRBJ1-1
abundance: NA
d_gene: NA

CDR3aa: CASNPGLGEQFF
CDR3nt: TGTGCCAGCAACCCCGGCTTAGGTGAGCAGTTCTTC
v_gene: TRBV6-5
len: 12
j_gene: TRBJ2-1
abundance: NA
d_gene: NA

CDR3aa: CASLTAGLRVADTQYF
CDR3nt: TGTGCCAGCCTAACAGCGGGGCTGAGGGTCGCAGATACGCAGTATTTT
v_gene: TRBV5-7
len: 16
j_gene: TRBJ2-3
abundance: NA
d_gene: TRBD2

CDR3aa: CASSPTGTSGIGEQFF
CDR3nt: TGTGCCAGCAGCCCAACCGGGACTAGCGGGATAGGTGAGCAGTTCTTC
v_gene: TRBV5-4
len: 16
j_gene: TRBJ2-1
abundance: NA
d_gene: TRBD2

CDR3aa: CASSLTGQGSYEQYF
CDR3nt: TGCGCCAGCAGCCTGACGGGACAGGGTTCCTACGAGCAGTACTTC
v_gene: TRBV4-3
len: 15
j_gene: TRBJ2-7
abundance: NA
d_gene: TRBD1

CDR3aa: CASSVNSGSYNEQFF
CDR3nt: TGTGCCAGCAGCGTAAATAGCGGATCTTACAATGAGCAGTTCTTC
v_gene: TRBV9
len: 15
j_gene: TRBJ2-1
abundance: NA
d_gene: NA

CDR3aa: CASRALGQGNSPLHF
CDR3nt: TGTGCCAGCAGGGCACTGGGACAGGGGAATTCACCCCTCCACTTT
v_gene: TRBV6-5
len: 15
j_gene: TRBJ1-6
abundance: NA
d_gene: TRBD1

CDR3aa: CASSLKRGGRDTQYF
CDR3nt: TGTGCCAGCAGTTTGAAGCGGGGGGGCCGAGATACGCAGTATTTT
v_gene: TRBV27
len: 15
j_gene: TRBJ2-3
abundance: NA
d_gene: TRBD2

CDR3aa: CASSGRVNEQFF
CDR3nt: TGCGCCAGCAGCGGCAGGGTAAATGAGCAGTTCTTC
v_gene: TRBV4-1
len: 12
j_gene: TRBJ2-1
abundance: NA
d_gene: NA

CDR3aa: CASSHGGFGQPQHF
CDR3nt: TGTGCCAGCAGCCACGGGGGGTTTGGACAGCCCCAGCATTTT
v_gene: TRBV14
len: 14
j_gene: TRBJ1-5
abundance: NA
d_gene: NA

CDR3aa: CASSPGTQEYQETQYF
CDR3nt: TGTGCCAGCAGCCCCGGGACTCAAGAGTACCAAGAGACCCAGTACTTC
v_gene: TRBV9
len: 16
j_gene: TRBJ2-5
abundance: NA
d_gene: NA

CDR3aa: CASSYGTGGGHGYTF
CDR3nt: TGCGCCAGCAGCTACGGGACAGGGGGCGGTCATGGCTACACCTTC
v_gene: TRBV5-1
len: 15
j_gene: TRBJ1-2
abundance: NA
d_gene: TRBD1

CDR3aa: CASSETTGGYNEQFF
CDR3nt: TGTGCCAGCAGCGAAACTACGGGAGGCTACAATGAGCAGTTCTTC
v_gene: TRBV9
len: 15
j_gene: TRBJ2-1
abundance: NA
d_gene: TRBD2

CDR3aa: CASSGDRDNEQFF
CDR3nt: TGTGCCAGCAGCGGGGACAGGGACAATGAGCAGTTCTTC
v_gene: TRBV2
len: 13
j_gene: TRBJ2-1
abundance: NA
d_gene: TRBD1

CDR3aa: CASSLSPQGSTEAFF
CDR3nt: TGTGCCAGCAGCTTAAGCCCGCAGGGGAGTACTGAAGCTTTCTTT
v_gene: TRBV7-2
len: 15
j_gene: TRBJ1-1
abundance: NA
d_gene: NA

CDR3aa: CASSFVGGTGELFF
CDR3nt: TGTGCCAGCAGCTTCGTGGGAGGCACCGGGGAGCTGTTTTTT
v_gene: TRBV7-9
len: 14
j_gene: TRBJ2-2
abundance: few
d_gene: NA

CDR3aa: CASSTGPRNTGELFF
CDR3nt: TGTGCCAGCAGCACGGGACCAAGGAACACCGGGGAGCTGTTTTTT
v_gene: TRBV7-2
len: 15
j_gene: TRBJ2-2
abundance: NA
d_gene: NA

CDR3aa: CASSIPTGLNTEAFF
CDR3nt: TGTGCCAGTAGTATTCCGACAGGGTTGAACACTGAAGCTTTCTTT
v_gene: TRBV19
len: 15
j_gene: TRBJ1-1
abundance: NA
d_gene: TRBD1

CDR3aa: CASSLGGRNRGPYNEQFF
CDR3nt: TGTGCCAGCAGCTTAGGCGGACGAAACAGGGGGCCCTACAATGAGCAGTTCTTC
v_gene: TRBV13
len: 18
j_gene: TRBJ2-1
abundance: NA
d_gene: TRBD1

CDR3aa: CASSPGQMDYEQYF
CDR3nt: TGTGCCAGCAGCCCGGGACAGATGGACTACGAGCAGTACTTC
v_gene: TRBV14
len: 14
j_gene: TRBJ2-7
abundance: NA
d_gene: TRBD1

CDR3aa: CASSSRRQPQHF
CDR3nt: TGTGCCAGCAGTAGCCGCAGGCAGCCCCAGCATTTT
v_gene: TRBV6-1
len: 12
j_gene: TRBJ1-5
abundance: NA
d_gene: NA

CDR3aa: CASSYVATQGARGYTF
CDR3nt: TGTGCCAGCAGTTACGTGGCGACACAGGGGGCGCGGGGCTACACCTTC
v_gene: TRBV6-5
len: 16
j_gene: TRBJ1-2
abundance: NA
d_gene: TRBD1

CDR3aa: CASNSGTTGELFF
CDR3nt: TGTGCCAGTAATAGCGGGACTACCGGGGAGCTGTTTTTT
v_gene: TRBV19
len: 13
j_gene: TRBJ2-2
abundance: once
d_gene: TRBD2

CDR3aa: CATSEEAGGTDTQYF
CDR3nt: TGTGCCACCTCGGAAGAAGCGGGGGGCACAGATACGCAGTATTTT
v_gene: TRBV6-1
len: 15
j_gene: TRBJ2-3
abundance: NA
d_gene: TRBD2

CDR3aa: CSVANNEQFF
CDR3nt: TGCAGCGTTGCCAACAATGAGCAGTTCTTC
v_gene: TRBV29-1
len: 10
j_gene: TRBJ2-1
abundance: NA
d_gene: NA

CDR3aa: CASSPPRDFSYEQYF
CDR3nt: TGTGCCAGCAGCCCTCCCCGGGACTTTTCCTACGAGCAGTACTTC
v_gene: TRBV7-9
len: 15
j_gene: TRBJ2-7
abundance: NA
d_gene: NA

CDR3aa: CASSSRSRQGYGQPQHF
CDR3nt: TGTGCCAGCAGCTCCAGATCCAGACAGGGGTACGGTCAGCCCCAGCATTTT
v_gene: TRBV7-8
len: 17
j_gene: TRBJ1-5
abundance: NA
d_gene: TRBD1

CDR3aa: CASSRGQDYEQYF
CDR3nt: TGTGCCAGCTCACGGGGACAGGACTACGAGCAGTACTTC
v_gene: TRBV18
len: 13
j_gene: TRBJ2-7
abundance: NA
d_gene: TRBD1

CDR3aa: CASSLVGGNQPQHF
CDR3nt: TGTGCCAGCAGCTTGGTAGGTGGCAATCAGCCCCAGCATTTT
v_gene: TRBV11-2
len: 14
j_gene: TRBJ1-5
abundance: NA
d_gene: NA

CDR3aa: CASSQRGGSHNEQFF
CDR3nt: TGTGCCAGCAGCCAGCGGGGGGGCTCCCACAATGAGCAGTTCTTC
v_gene: TRBV14
len: 15
j_gene: TRBJ2-1
abundance: once
d_gene: TRBD2

CDR3aa: CASSGDYPPFYF
CDR3nt: TGTGCCAGCAGTGGGGACTATCCCCCGTTTTATTTT
v_gene: TRBV6-1
len: 12
j_gene: TRBJ2-3
abundance: NA
d_gene: TRBD2